This TCR beta chain was retrieved from a study of cytomegalovirus exposure and HLA in healthy donors. Primers for the PCR totalled 60 Vbeta and 13 Jbeta. Study processing details: In a later analysis, 8.5 million to 14 million of 83 million or so unique beta chains occurred in at least two donors. This table comes from immunoSEQ multiplex PCR, and its TCRdb copy is limited to in-frame clones, with some not included. V and J calls plus clone size are reproduced from that table; the DNA served to infer D and trimming. This table has approximately 170,000 clones, roughly 72% appearing once. Germline V gives CDR1 SEHNR, CDR2 FQNEAQ (reference sequence). The CDR3 is 17 residues long. Worth noting for this clone: A junction end diverges from the germline sequence, so it may reflect a read error.

The gene calls are TRBV7-9 and TRBJ2-3; TRBD2 matches at 9 bases. The specimen sequenced was PBMCs. This receptor was identified in a man aged 40-50 years in good health and CMV-seronegative. The CDR3: CSSSLALTSGSLDTQYF. CDR3 coding DNA: TGTTCCAGCAGCTTAGCGCTTACTAGCGGGTCCCTGGATACGCAGTATTTT.